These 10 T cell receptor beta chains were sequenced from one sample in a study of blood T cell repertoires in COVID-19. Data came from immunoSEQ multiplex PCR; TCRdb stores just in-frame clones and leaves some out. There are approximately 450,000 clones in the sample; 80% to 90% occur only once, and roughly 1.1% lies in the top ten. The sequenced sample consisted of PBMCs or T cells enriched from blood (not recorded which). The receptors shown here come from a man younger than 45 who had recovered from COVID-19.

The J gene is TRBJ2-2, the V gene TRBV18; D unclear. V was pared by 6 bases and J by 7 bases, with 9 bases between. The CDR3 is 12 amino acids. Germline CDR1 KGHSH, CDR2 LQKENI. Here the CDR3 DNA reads TGTGCCAGCTCGTCACTAAACGGGGAGCTGTTTTTT. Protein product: CASSSLNGELFF.

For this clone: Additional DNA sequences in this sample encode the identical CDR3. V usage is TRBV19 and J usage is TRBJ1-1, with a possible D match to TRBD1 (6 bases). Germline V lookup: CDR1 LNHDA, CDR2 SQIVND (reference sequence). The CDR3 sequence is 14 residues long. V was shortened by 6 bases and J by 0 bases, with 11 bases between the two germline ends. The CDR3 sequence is CASRQQGLNTEAFF. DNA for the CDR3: TGTGCCAGTAGACAACAGGGCCTGAACACTGAAGCTTTCTTT.

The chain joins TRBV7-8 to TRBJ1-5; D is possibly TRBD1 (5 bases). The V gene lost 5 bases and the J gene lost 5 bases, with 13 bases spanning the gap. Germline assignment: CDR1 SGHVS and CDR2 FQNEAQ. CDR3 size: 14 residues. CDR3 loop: CASSPRGVHQPQHF. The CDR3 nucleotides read TGTGCCAGCAGCCCGCGGGGGGTCCATCAGCCCCAGCATTTT.

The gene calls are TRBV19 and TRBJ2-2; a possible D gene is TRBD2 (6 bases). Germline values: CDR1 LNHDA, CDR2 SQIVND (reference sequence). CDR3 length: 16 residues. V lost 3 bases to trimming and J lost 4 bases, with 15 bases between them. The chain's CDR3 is CASSIGREIGTGELFF. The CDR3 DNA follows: TGTGCCAGTAGTATTGGTCGGGAGATAGGCACCGGGGAGCTGTTTTTT.

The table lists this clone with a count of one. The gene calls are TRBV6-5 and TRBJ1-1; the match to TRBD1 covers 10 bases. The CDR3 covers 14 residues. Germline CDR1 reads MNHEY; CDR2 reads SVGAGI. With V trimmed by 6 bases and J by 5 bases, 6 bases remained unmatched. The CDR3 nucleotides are TGTGCCAGCAGCTCCGGGACAGGGGTAACTGAAGCTTTCTTT. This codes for CASSSGTGVTEAFF.

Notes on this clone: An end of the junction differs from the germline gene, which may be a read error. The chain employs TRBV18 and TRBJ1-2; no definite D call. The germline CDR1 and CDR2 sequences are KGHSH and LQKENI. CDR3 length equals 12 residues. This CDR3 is CASSPPEGPQCF. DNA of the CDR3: TGTGCCAGCTCACCACCGGAGGGTCCCCAGTGCTTC.

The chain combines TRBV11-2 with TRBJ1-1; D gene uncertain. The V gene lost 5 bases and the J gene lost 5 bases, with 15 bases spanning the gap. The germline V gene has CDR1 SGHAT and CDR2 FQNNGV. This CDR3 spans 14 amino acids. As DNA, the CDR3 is TGTGCCAGCAGCCGCGGGAGTAGGGAGACTGAAGCTTTCTTT. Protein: CASSRGSRETEAFF.

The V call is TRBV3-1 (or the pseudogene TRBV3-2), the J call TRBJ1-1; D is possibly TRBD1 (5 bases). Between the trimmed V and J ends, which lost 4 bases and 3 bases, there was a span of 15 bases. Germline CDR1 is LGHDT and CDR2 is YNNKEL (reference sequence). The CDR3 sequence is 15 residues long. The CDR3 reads CASSPGGVKYTEAFF. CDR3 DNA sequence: TGTGCCAGCAGCCCGGGGGGGGTTAAGTACACTGAAGCTTTCTTT.

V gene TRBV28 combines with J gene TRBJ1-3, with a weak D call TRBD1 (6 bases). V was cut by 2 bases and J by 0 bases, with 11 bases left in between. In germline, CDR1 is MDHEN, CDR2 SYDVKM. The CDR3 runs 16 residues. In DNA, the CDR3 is TGTGCCAGCAGTTTACAAGGACAGAGCTCTGGAAACACCATATATTTT. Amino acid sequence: CASSLQGQSSGNTIYF.

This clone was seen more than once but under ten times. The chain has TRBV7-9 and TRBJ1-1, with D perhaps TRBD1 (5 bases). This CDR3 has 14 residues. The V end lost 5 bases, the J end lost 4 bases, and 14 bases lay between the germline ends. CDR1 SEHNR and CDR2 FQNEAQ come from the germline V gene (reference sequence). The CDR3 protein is CASSRPQGGTEAFF. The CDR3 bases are TGTGCCAGCAGCCGGCCCCAGGGCGGCACTGAAGCTTTCTTT.